The 27 T cell receptor beta chains given below trace back to one sample, sequenced in a study of patients and donors after allogeneic stem cell transplantation (TCRdb year 2020). Libraries came from RT-PCR. Instrument used: NextSeq 550. The public sequencing data were trimmed at Q25 with fastp and processed into clonotypes with MiXCR by TCRdb, which kept only in-frame beta chains. Here each entry gathers all rows of one CDR3 protein and keeps the most common genes and DNA. Within this sample are 800,000 to 1,000,000 distinct CDR3 sequences, with approximately 18% of them counted one time only. 5% to 6.5% of the sample is taken by the ten largest. The sequenced sample was blood, either unsorted or a sorted T cell fraction (not recorded which). These receptors were collected from a human donor who was either an allogeneic HSCT recipient or a stem cell or donor lymphocyte infusion donor (not recorded which). It is not recorded whose cells these are; they may come from a transplant donor.

This clonotype came up a few times. DNA for the CDR3: TGCAGCGTCGGGCTATTCGACTCTAACTATGGCTACACCTTC. As protein: CSVGLFDSNYGYTF. The chain is built from TRBV29-1 and TRBJ1-2, with no clear D. V was cut by 6 bases and J by 0 bases, with 14 bases left in between. CDR1 and CDR2 from the germline V gene are SQVTM and ANQGSEA. This CDR3 is built from 14 residues.

This clonotype appeared a few times. V is TRBV20-1 and J is TRBJ2-3, with 11 bases lining up with TRBD2. Germline values: CDR1 DFQATT, CDR2 SNEGSKA (reference sequence). The trim removed 5 bases at V and 4 bases at J, leaving 5 bases unmatched. CDR3 length: 14 residues. The CDR3 sequence: CSALGLAGPDTQYF. CDR3 bases: TGCAGTGCTCTAGGACTAGCGGGCCCAGATACGCAGTATTTT.

This clonotype was recorded at least ten times. The junction and the germline gene differ at one end; a read error may be behind it. The chain joins TRBV6-1 to TRBJ1-4; perhaps TRBD1 as D (6 bases). Germline V CDR1 and CDR2: MNHNS, SASEGT. The CDR3 is made up of 12 amino acids. Here the CDR3 DNA reads TGTGCCAGCAGTGAAAAGGGGGACATAACTGCTTTT. Residues: CASSEKGDITAF.

The CDR3 spells CASSQSSGRVPYF. The CDR3 DNA reads as TGTGCCAGCAGCCAGTCTAGCGGGAGAGTTCCGTACTTC. The V call is TRBV3-1, the J call TRBJ2-7; TRBD2 agrees at 10 bases. Germline V gene sequence: CDR1 LGHDT, CDR2 YNNKEL (reference sequence). Trimming at V came to 3 bases and at J to 12 bases, leaving 8 bases not matched to a gene. This CDR3 region has 13 residues.

This clonotype was observed a handful of times. The chain uses TRBV20-1 and TRBJ2-3; D is uncertain. The germline CDR1 and CDR2 sequences are DFQATT and SNEGSKA (reference sequence). The CDR3 spans 15 residues. Trimming removed 6 bases at V and 2 bases at J, with 18 bases between. CDR3 bases: TGCAGTGCCGCCGCGACTTTCGATAACACAGATACGCAGTATTTT. Amino acid sequence: CSAAATFDNTDTQYF.

The chain joins TRBV11-3 to TRBJ2-3; 9 bases fit TRBD2. With V trimmed by 3 bases and J by 1 base, 2 bases remained unmatched. Per the germline V gene, CDR1 is SGHNT and CDR2 is YENEEA. The CDR3 contains 15 residues. The chain's CDR3 is CASSFWTSGTDTQYF. CDR3 coding DNA: TGTGCCAGCAGCTTCTGGACTAGCGGCACAGATACGCAGTATTTT. Using reference TRBV11-3 and TRBJ2-3 for the parts outside the CDR3, the full variable domain is EAGVVQSPRYKIIEKKQPVAFWCNPISGHNTLYWYLQNLGQGPELLIRYENEEAVDDSQLPKDRFSAERLKGVDSTLKIQPAELGDSAVYLCASSFWTSGTDTQYFGPGTRLTVL.

This clonotype has only a few counts. The chain couples TRBV12-3 or TRBV12-4 to TRBJ2-3, with D perhaps TRBD2 (6 bases). The V end was cut by 7 bases, the J end by 2 bases, with 10 bases between. This CDR3 comprises 13 residues. CDR3 protein: CASTPGVTDTQYF. The DNA for the CDR3 is TGTGCCAGCACTCCGGGAGTCACAGATACGCAGTATTTT.

This chain connects TRBV4-1 to TRBJ2-5; 10 bases are a match to TRBD2. CDR3 size: 20 residues. Germline-derived CDR1 and CDR2 are MGHRA and YSYEKL. With 0 bases clipped from V and 5 bases from J, the junction kept 18 bases outside the gene matches. CDR3 nucleotide sequence: TGCGCCAGCAGCCAAGATCATAACGGACTAGCGGACCTCTGGGGGGAGACCCAGTACTTC. Its translation is CASSQDHNGLADLWGETQYF.

This clonotype was found a few times. V usage is TRBV11-2 and J usage is TRBJ2-3; TRBD1 is a possible D gene (6 bases). Trimming left V 10 bases short and J 1 base short, with 21 bases between. In germline, CDR1 is SGHAT, CDR2 FQNNGV. This CDR3 has 16 amino acids. CDR3 nucleotides: TGTGCCACCAGGGGTTTTGGCGGGTCACGCACAGATACGCAGTATTTT. It translates to CATRGFGGSRTDTQYF.

This clonotype was seen ten or more times. The chain combines TRBV27 with TRBJ2-1; 13 bases agree with TRBD2. Germline V gene lookup returns CDR1 MNHEY and CDR2 SMNVEV (reference sequence). V gave up 5 bases and J gave up 0 bases; unmatched junction bases: 4. This CDR3 is built from 17 residues. Written as DNA, the CDR3 is TGTGCCAGCAGTCCCTGGACTAGCGGGAGCTCCTACAATGAGCAGTTCTTC. It specifies CASSPWTSGSSYNEQFF.

The V and J genes are TRBV29-1 and TRBJ2-7; perhaps TRBD2 as D (6 bases). CDR3 length: 12 residues. The germline V gene encodes CDR1 SQVTM and CDR2 ANQGSEA. V lost 4 bases to trimming and J lost 6 bases, with 13 bases between them. The CDR3 bases are TGCAGCGTTGTAGGGGAGGTGCTCGAGCAGTACTTC. It specifies CSVVGEVLEQYF.

A few counts support this clonotype. V usage is TRBV4-1 and J usage is TRBJ1-1; D gene uncertain. Trimming took 8 bases from V and 0 from J, leaving 10 bases between them. CDR1 and CDR2 from the germline V gene are MGHRA and YSYEKL. This CDR3 region has 13 residues. The CDR3 DNA is TGCGCCAGCTGGGATGGAATGAACACTGAAGCTTTCTTT. It encodes CASWDGMNTEAFF.

The genes are TRBV11-3 and TRBJ2-1; perhaps TRBD1 as D (7 bases). Trimming removed 5 bases from V and 10 bases from J, with 12 bases in between. Germline V gene lookup returns CDR1 SGHNT and CDR2 YENEEA. The CDR3 length is 12 residues. The DNA for the CDR3 is TGTGCCAGCAGCCTCAGGGGGGAGGAGCAGTTCTTC. Translation: CASSLRGEEQFF.

This clonotype was seen only a few times. The chain couples TRBV7-8 to TRBJ2-2, with D perhaps matching TRBD2 (6 bases). CDR1 is SGHVS and CDR2 is FQNEAQ in the germline V gene. Trimming cost V 1 base and J 3 bases, with 15 bases left between them. This CDR3 contains 17 residues. This CDR3 is CASSLGGGIGDTGELFF. CDR3 in DNA: TGTGCCAGCAGCTTAGGCGGCGGGATTGGAGACACCGGGGAGCTGTTTTTT.

The gene calls are TRBV7-9 and TRBJ1-1, with D perhaps TRBD1 (6 bases). CDR3 size: 13 residues. V lost 6 bases and J 7 bases, leaving 15 bases between the germline ends. CDR1 SEHNR and CDR2 FQNEAQ come from the germline V gene (reference sequence). CDR3 loop: CASSQLQGYEAFF. CDR3 bases: TGTGCCAGCAGTCAACTCCAGGGGTATGAAGCTTTCTTT.

In its sample, this clonotype was seen a few times. The rearrangement uses TRBV7-9 and TRBJ1-1; tentative D call: TRBD1 (6 bases). The CDR3 has 16 amino acids. Per germline, CDR1 SEHNR and CDR2 FQNEAQ (reference sequence). V was trimmed by 1 base and J by 2 bases, leaving 14 bases between them. In nucleotides, the CDR3 is TGTGCCAGCAGCTTAGAAGGGGGACGCTATAACACTGAAGCTTTCTTT. Its protein product is CASSLEGGRYNTEAFF.

This clonotype has at least ten counts. The V gene is TRBV12-3 or TRBV12-4, the J gene TRBJ2-1; a weak D match, TRBD2 (5 bases). Trimming removed 4 bases from V and 1 base from J, with 17 bases in between. The CDR3 length is 17 residues. This chain's CDR3 is CASSSSFDGKSYNEQFF. The CDR3 DNA sequence: TGTGCCAGCAGTTCGTCCTTTGACGGGAAGTCCTACAATGAGCAGTTCTTC.

This clonotype was counted many times. This chain uses TRBV5-1 with TRBJ2-3; possibly TRBD2 for D (5 bases). The CDR3 runs to 13 residues. Trimming removed 10 bases at V and 2 bases at J, with 14 bases between. Germline lookup yields CDR1 SGHRS and CDR2 YFSETQ. The CDR3 nucleotides read TGCGCCTGCGGCAGCGGACCCACAGATACGCAGTATTTT. Its protein product is CACGSGPTDTQYF.

This clonotype was observed a handful of times. The V call is TRBV4-1, the J call TRBJ1-6; 7 positions match TRBD1. Germline V gives CDR1 MGHRA, CDR2 YSYEKL. V gave up 6 bases and J gave up 7 bases; unmatched junction bases: 6. The CDR3 covers 14 residues. CDR3 sequence reads: CASRPGTVNSPLHF. The CDR3 DNA follows: TGCGCCAGCAGGCCCGGGACAGTAAATTCACCCCTCCACTTT.

V usage is TRBV9 and J usage is TRBJ1-2; no reliable D call. Trimming removed 3 bases at V and 3 bases at J, with 15 bases between. The germline V gene has CDR1 SGDLS and CDR2 YYNGEE. The CDR3 contains 15 residues. The CDR3 sequence: CASSGNSREDYGYTF. CDR3 bases: TGTGCCAGCAGCGGAAACAGCAGAGAAGACTATGGCTACACCTTC.

This clonotype turned up a few times. This rearrangement joins TRBV28 to TRBJ2-5; D is perhaps TRBD1 or TRBD2 (7 bases each). Trimming shortened V by 1 base and J by 2 bases, and 11 bases separated the two germline ends. The CDR3 sequence is 15 residues long. CDR1 and CDR2 (germline): MDHEN, SYDVKM. This chain's CDR3 is CASSLFRGGQETQYF. CDR3 DNA: TGTGCCAGCAGTTTATTCAGGGGGGGTCAAGAGACCCAGTACTTC.

This clonotype was observed a handful of times. The chain recombines TRBV20-1 with TRBJ2-1; 11 positions match TRBD1. CDR1 and CDR2 (germline): DFQATT, SNEGSKA (reference sequence). The CDR3 is made up of 15 amino acids. V lost 1 base and J lost 2; bases outside the gene matches: 1. The CDR3: CSARADRGPYNEQFF. The CDR3 DNA sequence: TGCAGTGCTAGAGCGGACAGGGGGCCCTACAATGAGCAGTTCTTC.

V usage is TRBV20-1 and J usage is TRBJ2-5, with 9 bases aligning to TRBD1. The CDR3 loop spans 13 amino acids. Germline loops: CDR1 DFQATT, CDR2 SNEGSKA (reference sequence). V lost 6 bases and J lost 4; bases outside the gene matches: 6. CDR3 in amino acids: CSATRTGAETQYF. The CDR3 nucleotides are TGCAGTGCCACCAGGACAGGGGCAGAGACCCAGTACTTC.

This clonotype was detected only a few times. V is TRBV9 and J is TRBJ1-4; D call uncertain. Trimming shortened V by 0 bases and J by 4 bases, and 4 bases separated the two germline ends. Per the germline V gene, CDR1 is SGDLS and CDR2 is YYNGEE. The CDR3 loop spans 13 amino acids. The CDR3 here is CASSVGVNEKLFF. CDR3 coding DNA: TGTGCCAGCAGCGTAGGAGTTAATGAAAAACTGTTTTTT.

J is TRBJ2-7 and V is TRBV29-1; 11 bases map to TRBD2. The CDR3 consists of 14 residues. Germline V gives CDR1 SQVTM, CDR2 ANQGSEA. Germline trimming cut 7 bases from V and 3 bases from J; bases unmatched to any gene: 8. CDR3 sequence reads: CSAMSSGGSYEQYF. CDR3 bases: TGCAGCGCCATGTCTAGCGGGGGGAGCTACGAGCAGTACTTC.

This clonotype was detected only a few times. This sequence joins TRBV24-1 and TRBJ2-1, with D tentatively TRBD2 (6 bases). This CDR3 comprises 18 residues. Trimming cost V 4 bases and J 0 bases, with 18 bases left between them. Germline CDR1 and CDR2: KGHDR and SFDVKD. The CDR3 reads CATSESPWRGDSYNEQFF. As DNA, the CDR3 is TGTGCCACCAGTGAGTCCCCCTGGCGGGGTGACTCCTACAATGAGCAGTTCTTC.

In its sample, this clonotype was seen a few times. The chain is built from TRBV18 and TRBJ1-1; a weak D match, TRBD1 (5 bases). Germline lookup yields CDR1 KGHSH and CDR2 LQKENI. CDR3 length equals 16 residues. The ends were cut back, 3 bases at V and 3 bases at J, with 17 bases in the middle. CDR3 in amino acids: CASSPDNRPGDTEAFF. CDR3 sequence (DNA): TGTGCCAGCTCACCCGACAACCGCCCGGGGGACACTGAAGCTTTCTTT.